A single sample gave rise to the 32 T cell receptor beta chains below, sequenced in a study of blood T cell repertoires in COVID-19. Here immunoSEQ multiplex PCR was the method, and the copy in TCRdb shows in-frame clones only, minus some. This sample carries roughly 100,000 clones, about 90% of them seen once, and the ten largest clones take 5% to 8%. The sequenced sample was peripheral blood. Every receptor here comes from a human donor in a cohort sampled during active COVID-19.

This clone occurred a few times. The rearrangement links TRBV15 to TRBJ2-5, with D uncertain. Per the germline V gene, CDR1 is LNHNV and CDR2 is YYDKDF (reference sequence). The CDR3 is made up of 14 amino acids. Trimming pared 1 base from V and 1 base from J, leaving 7 bases between. In nucleotides, the CDR3 is TGTGCCACCAGCAGAGCGTCTTTCCAAGAGACCCAGTACTTC. This sequence encodes CATSRASFQETQYF.

In its sample, this clone was seen once. The J gene is TRBJ2-2, the V gene TRBV5-1; 10 bases align to TRBD1. The trim removed 7 bases at V and 5 bases at J, leaving 8 bases unmatched. CDR3 length: 15 residues. Germline V CDR1 and CDR2: SGHRS, YFSETQ. In nucleotides, the CDR3 is TGCGCCAGCCAATCGACAGGGGGCGATACCGGGGAGCTGTTTTTT. It is translated as CASQSTGGDTGELFF.

The chain is built from TRBV5-1 and TRBJ2-7; 9 bases are a match to TRBD2. With 5 bases clipped from V and 7 bases from J, the junction kept 13 bases outside the gene matches. The CDR3 has 15 amino acids. CDR1 and CDR2 from the germline V gene are SGHRS and YFSETQ. As DNA, the CDR3 is TGCGCCAGCAGGGGGGTAGCGGGAGAGTCTCTTGAGCAGTACTTC. It yields the protein CASRGVAGESLEQYF.

The chain links TRBV19 to TRBJ2-7, with TRBD2 identical over 10 bases. The V gene's germline CDR1 is LNHDA and CDR2 SQIVND (reference sequence). The length of the CDR3 is 14 residues. Trimming removed 5 bases from V and 3 bases from J; junction bases left unmatched: 4. The CDR3 coding sequence is TGTGCCAGTAGTTCTAGCGGGAGAGTCTACGAGCAGTACTTC. It is translated as CASSSSGRVYEQYF.

This chain connects TRBV4-1 to TRBJ1-2; D gene ambiguous. The CDR3 covers 15 residues. CDR1 and CDR2 (germline): MGHRA, YSYEKL. Deletions cut 1 base from V and 1 base from J, with 10 bases between. The CDR3 loop is CASSQVVTVNYGYTF. CDR3 in DNA: TGCGCCAGCAGCCAAGTGGTCACAGTTAACTATGGCTACACCTTC.

V is TRBV2 and J is TRBJ2-1; D call uncertain. Looked up from germline, CDR1 is SNHLY and CDR2 is FYNNEI. The CDR3 loop spans 14 amino acids. The germline V and J ends were trimmed by 6 bases and 0 bases, with 9 bases remaining between them. The CDR3 region has the DNA TGTGCCAGCAGGGAGACGAGCTCCTACAATGAGCAGTTCTTC. This encodes CASRETSSYNEQFF. Filled out from reference TRBV2 and TRBJ2-1, the complete variable domain reads EPEVTQTPSHQVTQMGQEVILRCVPISNHLYFYWYRQILGQKVEFLVSFYNNEISEKSEIFDDQFSVERPDGSNFTLKIRSTKLEDSAMYFCASRETSSYNEQFFGPGTRLTVL.

This sequence joins TRBV28 and TRBJ2-5; D is possibly TRBD1 (6 bases). Germline V gene data show CDR1 as MDHEN and CDR2 as SYDVKM. Between the trimmed V and J ends, which lost 3 bases and 4 bases, there was a span of 21 bases. CDR3 length: 17 residues. The CDR3 DNA reads TGTGCCAGCAGTTTTGCGGTAACAGGGACGAGCAGAGAGACCCAGTACTTC. It codes for CASSFAVTGTSRETQYF.

The chain couples TRBV9 to TRBJ2-7; TRBD1 agrees at 10 bases. CDR1 is SGDLS and CDR2 is YYNGEE in the germline V gene. Unmatched junction bases numbered 6, after V lost 0 bases and J lost 3 bases. CDR3 length: 16 amino acids. The CDR3 coding sequence is TGTGCCAGCAGCGTAGTTGGGACAGGGGCCTGCTACGAGCAGTACTTC. Translated, it gives CASSVVGTGACYEQYF. Filled out from reference TRBV9 and TRBJ2-7, the complete variable domain reads DSGVTQTPKHLITATGQRVTLRCSPRSGDLSVYWYQQSLDQGLQFLIQYYNGEERAKGNILERFSAQQFPDLHSELNLSSLELGDSALYFCASSVVGTGACYEQYFGPGTRLTVT.

This clone is a singleton in its sample. The chain recombines TRBV15 with TRBJ1-2; D not resolved. The germline V gene has CDR1 LNHNV and CDR2 YYDKDF (reference sequence). Trimming left V 0 bases short and J 4 bases short, with 18 bases between. CDR3 size: 17 residues. This CDR3 is CATSREQNGLGAYGYTF. The CDR3 bases are TGTGCCACCAGCAGAGAGCAGAACGGACTGGGTGCCTATGGCTACACCTTC.

This chain connects TRBV6-1 to TRBJ1-2, with D uncertain. The CDR3 extends over 15 amino acids. Germline V gene lookup returns CDR1 MNHNS and CDR2 SASEGT. With 0 bases removed from V and 0 bases from J, the gap between germline ends came to 8 bases. CDR3 residues: CASSEAGRANYGYTF. The CDR3 region has the DNA TGTGCCAGCAGTGAAGCGGGGAGAGCTAACTATGGCTACACCTTC.

This clone appeared a single time. This sequence joins TRBV7-3 and TRBJ1-1; TRBD1 might be the D (6 bases). Germline V CDR1 and CDR2: SGHTA, FQGTGA. The CDR3 is 14 amino acids. With 3 bases removed from V and 2 bases from J, the gap between germline ends came to 10 bases. The CDR3 sequence: CASSLNRDNTEAFF. CDR3 coding DNA: TGTGCCAGCAGCTTGAACAGGGACAACACTGAAGCTTTCTTT.

The V call is TRBV12-3 or TRBV12-4, the J call TRBJ2-1; a weak D match, TRBD2 (5 bases). V lost 5 bases, J lost 9 bases, and 14 bases lay in between. CDR3 length: 13 residues. DNA of the CDR3: TGTGCCAGCAGTATGCCTGACGGACTTGAGCAGTTCTTC. As protein: CASSMPDGLEQFF.

This chain joins TRBV2 and TRBJ1-2, with no clear D. The length of the CDR3 is 13 residues. Trimming left V 4 bases short and J 8 bases short, with 14 bases between. Germline CDR1 is SNHLY and CDR2 is FYNNEI. CDR3 in DNA: TGTGCCAGCAGTGTGGAAGGGAGGTACGGCTACACCTTC. It encodes CASSVEGRYGYTF.

The chain couples TRBV6-5 to TRBJ2-7; tentative D call: TRBD1 (6 bases). V dropped 0 bases and J dropped 5 bases, with 17 bases sitting between them. The length of the CDR3 is 16 residues. The germline gives CDR1 MNHEY, CDR2 SVGAGI. The CDR3 here is CASSYSQGRELDEQYF. For the CDR3, the DNA is TGTGCCAGCAGTTACTCTCAGGGGCGCGAGCTCGACGAGCAGTACTTC.

The rearrangement links TRBV9 to TRBJ2-7, with 8 bases identical to TRBD1. This CDR3 region has 15 residues. In germline, CDR1 is SGDLS, CDR2 YYNGEE. The ends lost 0 bases at V and 3 bases at J; junction bases unmatched: 5. CDR3: CASSVAGTGDYEQYF. Written as DNA, the CDR3 is TGTGCCAGCAGCGTAGCTGGGACAGGAGACTACGAGCAGTACTTC.

The rearrangement uses TRBV20-1 and TRBJ1-1, with D tentatively TRBD1 (6 bases). In germline, CDR1 is DFQATT, CDR2 SNEGSKA (reference sequence). The CDR3 runs to 12 residues. Trimming took 3 bases from V and 6 from J, leaving 11 bases between them. CDR3 loop: CSASRTESEAFF. The CDR3, as DNA: TGCAGTGCTAGTAGGACAGAGTCTGAAGCTTTCTTT.

J is TRBJ1-4 and V is TRBV5-4, with 7 bases identical to TRBD1. Looked up from germline, CDR1 is SGHNT and CDR2 is YYREEE (reference sequence). V lost 4 bases to trimming and J lost 5 bases; unmatched junction nucleotides: 8. This CDR3 has 15 residues. This CDR3 reads CASSQNRGSNEKLFF. CDR3 in DNA: TGTGCCAGCAGCCAGAACAGGGGCTCAAATGAAAAACTGTTTTTT. Filled out from reference TRBV5-4 and TRBJ1-4, the complete variable domain reads ETGVTQSPTHLIKTRGQQVTLRCSSQSGHNTVSWYQQALGQGPQFIFQYYREEENGRGNFPPRFSGLQFPNYSSELNVNALELDDSALYLCASSQNRGSNEKLFFGSGTQLSVL.

This chain joins TRBV6-5 and TRBJ2-7; D is possibly TRBD1 (6 bases). This CDR3 spans 16 amino acids. Trimming took off 2 bases at V and 0 bases at J, with 14 bases between the two ends. Germline V gene data show CDR1 as MNHEY and CDR2 as SVGAGI. CDR3 region: CASSYLGAGSSYEQYF. The CDR3 DNA is TGTGCCAGCAGTTACCTGGGGGCAGGGAGCTCCTACGAGCAGTACTTC.

The chain recombines TRBV21-1 with TRBJ1-4. TRBV21-1 is deemed a pseudogene. This CDR3 contains 16 residues. The CDR3 reads CASSKEDLWINEKLFF. DNA for the CDR3: TGTGCCAGCAGCAAAGAAGACTTATGGATTAATGAAAAACTGTTTTTT.

The chain couples TRBV6-5 to TRBJ2-3; perhaps TRBD1 as D (5 bases). The germline V and J ends were trimmed by 2 bases and 1 base, with 13 bases remaining between them. The germline gives CDR1 MNHEY, CDR2 SVGAGI. The CDR3 totals 16 residues. In DNA, the CDR3 is TGTGCCAGCAGTTACGTGTTGGGCAGGGGCACAGATACGCAGTATTTT. It codes for CASSYVLGRGTDTQYF.

This clone was seen ten or more times. DNA of the CDR3: TGCGCCAGCAGTACAGGAGATAGCAATCAGCCCCAGCATTTT. Translating it yields CASSTGDSNQPQHF. V usage is TRBV10-2 and J usage is TRBJ1-5; perhaps TRBD1 as D (5 bases). The length of the CDR3 is 14 residues. Germline CDR1 reads WSHSY; CDR2 reads SAAADI. Trimming left V 5 bases short and J 0 bases short, with 8 bases between.

V gene TRBV16 combines with J gene TRBJ2-7; D may be TRBD1 (6 bases). Germline V gene data show CDR1 as KGHSY and CDR2 as FQNENV. The CDR3 loop spans 13 amino acids. Trimming shortened V by 1 base and J by 6 bases, and 10 bases separated the two germline ends. This CDR3 reads CASSQYTGTEQYF. In nucleotides, the CDR3 is TGTGCCAGCAGCCAATATACAGGGACCGAGCAGTACTTC.

This chain joins TRBV24-1 and TRBJ1-2; D may be TRBD1 (5 bases). V lost 6 bases, J lost 2 bases, and 6 bases lay in between. CDR3 size: 12 residues. Germline V gene lookup returns CDR1 KGHDR and CDR2 SFDVKD. CDR3 region: CATSSGNYGYTF. CDR3 nucleotides: TGTGCCACCAGTTCAGGGAACTATGGCTACACCTTC.

This chain joins TRBV5-1 and TRBJ2-4, with a possible D match to TRBD2 (6 bases). The CDR3 has 14 amino acids. V lost 0 bases, J lost 7 bases, and 11 bases lay in between. In germline, CDR1 is SGHRS, CDR2 YFSETQ. CDR3 protein: CASSLEWGVNIQYF. The CDR3 DNA is TGCGCCAGCAGCTTGGAGTGGGGGGTGAACATTCAGTACTTC.

The chain couples TRBV4-1 to TRBJ2-3; D ambiguous. The CDR3 runs 15 residues. Germline V gene sequence: CDR1 MGHRA, CDR2 YSYEKL. Between the trimmed V and J ends, which lost 1 base and 2 bases, there was a span of 10 bases. The CDR3 nucleotides are TGCGCCAGCAGCCAAGTAGGCGGATTCACAGATACGCAGTATTTT. This gives the protein CASSQVGGFTDTQYF.

V is TRBV11-2 and J is TRBJ2-2; 8 bases are shared with TRBD1. CDR3 length equals 17 residues. The trim removed 2 bases at V and 1 base at J, leaving 6 bases unmatched. Germline CDR1 is SGHAT and CDR2 is FQNNGV. Here the CDR3 DNA reads TGTGCCAGCAGCTTACACCCCGGGACAGGGAACACCGGGGAGCTGTTTTTT. Translating it yields CASSLHPGTGNTGELFF.

The chain is built from TRBV11-2 and TRBJ2-2; 11 nucleotides match TRBD1. The V segment lost 5 bases and the J segment 2 bases; nucleotides outside the gene matches: 10. The CDR3 has 18 residues. Germline CDR1 is SGHAT and CDR2 is FQNNGV. The CDR3 here is CASSRLRTGGDNTGELFF. The CDR3 DNA follows: TGTGCCAGCAGCCGCCTTCGGACAGGGGGCGACAACACCGGGGAGCTGTTTTTT.

The chain has TRBV28 and TRBJ2-7; 7 positions agree with TRBD2. The J segment lost 2 bases and the V segment lost 5 bases, leaving 6 bases of the junction unmatched. The germline V gene has CDR1 MDHEN and CDR2 SYDVKM. The CDR3 contains 14 residues. As DNA, the CDR3 is TGTGCCAGCAGTCGAGAGCGGGGACCCTACGAGCAGTACTTC. It codes for CASSRERGPYEQYF.

The chain uses TRBV3-1 (or the pseudogene TRBV3-2) and TRBJ2-5, with a tentative D call TRBD2 (5 bases). CDR3 length equals 14 residues. Looked up from germline, CDR1 is LGHDT and CDR2 is YNNKEL (reference sequence). V was trimmed by 4 bases and J by 5 bases, leaving 14 bases between them. In DNA, the CDR3 is TGTGCCAGCAGCCCGACTGGGAGAAGGGAGACCCAGTACTTC. It is translated as CASSPTGRRETQYF.

The V call is TRBV10-2, the J call TRBJ2-7, with 8 positions matching TRBD2. This CDR3 comprises 14 residues. J lost 3 bases, V lost 8 bases, and 9 bases had no gene match. Germline lookup yields CDR1 WSHSY and CDR2 SAAADI. As DNA, the CDR3 is TGCGCCAGCTCCCAAAGCGGGAGTATCTACGAGCAGTACTTC. This encodes CASSQSGSIYEQYF.

The CDR3 DNA sequence: TGTGCCTGGACCCCGACAGAGAACACTGAAGCTTTCTTT. Translated: CAWTPTENTEAFF. J is TRBJ1-1 and V is TRBV30; a possible D gene is TRBD1 (5 bases). Per the germline V gene, CDR1 is GTSNPN and CDR2 is SVGIG (reference sequence). V was trimmed by 4 bases and J by 1 base, leaving 10 bases between them. The CDR3 totals 13 residues.

The chain carries TRBV7-2 and TRBJ2-7, with TRBD2 as a possible D gene (6 bases). This CDR3 has 15 amino acids. The V gene lost 1 base and the J gene lost 3 bases, with 13 bases spanning the gap. Germline values: CDR1 SGHTA, CDR2 FQGNSA. Written as DNA, the CDR3 is TGTGCCAGCAGCTTAGTTCCCGGGAGTAGCTACGAGCAGTACTTC. Its protein is CASSLVPGSSYEQYF. Full variable domain (missing parts from reference TRBV7-2 and TRBJ2-7): GAGVSQSPSNKVTEKGKDVELRCDPISGHTALYWYRQSLGQGLEFLIYFQGNSAPDKSGLPSDRFSAERTGGSVSTLTIQRTQQEDSAVYLCASSLVPGSSYEQYFGPGTRLTVT.